Many counts were recorded for the clone carrying this TCR beta chain. What it recognizes is unknown. CDR3 length: 15 amino acids. CDR1 SGHVS and CDR2 FNYEAQ come from the germline V gene. V trimming: 1 base; J trimming: 5 bases; junction bases outside the gene matches: 6. TCRdb ran MiXCR on the reads and lists one entry per CDR3 protein. The table lists around 100,000 distinct CDR3 sequences, about a tenth of them singletons. This record belongs to a study of T cell repertoires in cytomegalovirus infection. Study-level information: CMV infection together with matching HLA type was indicated by public TCR beta signatures.

Overall study results and limits: In two of eight donors, the top clonotype was HLA-C-restricted CMV-specific.

The chain employs TRBV7-6 and TRBJ2-5; TRBD2 agrees at 8 bases. Sequenced: PBMCs, sequenced either directly or after in vitro stimulation (not recorded which). The TCR was taken from a human donor in good health (CMV status not recorded). Some clones in this sample may be carry-over from other donors' samples. CDR3 protein: CASSLGTSKEETQYF. The CDR3 DNA reads as TGTGCCAGCAGCTTAGGGACTAGCAAAGAGGAGACCCAGTACTTC.